The 22 T cell receptor beta chains reported below all come from one sample, sequenced in a study of blood T cell repertoires in COVID-19 (TCRdb year 2020). Library preparation employed the immunoSEQ multiplex PCR assay. TCRdb mirrors the immuneACCESS table, restricted to in-frame sequences. Some clones are absent from its copies; in checked studies, under half trace to an unresolved V gene, and the reason for the others is unknown. Within this sample are around 120,000 clones, with roughly 70% of them counted one time only. 0.86% of the sample is in the top ten clones. Input material: peripheral blood. The receptors derive from a human donor with acute or convalescent COVID-19. The donor label of this sample is uncertain.

This chain connects TRBV10-3 to TRBJ2-7, with TRBD1 identical over 10 bases. Germline lookup yields CDR1 ENHRY and CDR2 SYGVKD. V trimming: 3 bases; J trimming: 6 bases; junction bases outside the gene matches: 11. The CDR3 contains 16 residues. CDR3 amino acids: CAISDAGQGRLGEQYV. The CDR3 bases are TGTGCCATCAGTGACGCGGGACAGGGGCGGCTTGGCGAGCAGTACGTC.

This sequence joins TRBV9 and TRBJ1-2, with a possible D match to TRBD1 (5 bases). CDR1 and CDR2 (germline): SGDLS, YYNGEE. V was clipped by 4 bases and J by 6 bases, with 16 bases between them. The CDR3 is made up of 14 amino acids. The CDR3 here is CASSPSRGTDGYTF. CDR3 sequence (DNA): TGTGCCAGCAGCCCCTCAAGGGGAACAGATGGCTACACCTTC.

The V gene is TRBV4-1, the J gene TRBJ1-5, with a tentative D call TRBD1 (6 bases). The length of the CDR3 is 14 residues. CDR1 and CDR2 (germline): MGHRA, YSYEKL. Trimming pared 0 bases from V and 4 bases from J, leaving 7 bases between. The CDR3 coding sequence is TGCGCCAGCAGCCAAGAAAGGGGGAATCAGCCCCAGCATTTT. This codes for CASSQERGNQPQHF.

This rearrangement joins TRBV6-4 to TRBJ2-1, with D unresolved. Trimming shortened V by 0 bases and J by 9 bases, and 15 bases separated the two germline ends. Germline V CDR1 and CDR2: MRHNA, SNTAGT. The CDR3 has 15 residues. The CDR3 DNA follows: TGTGCCAGCAGTGACTCGTCAGGAAGTAGTACTGAGCAGTTCTTC. Protein sequence: CASSDSSGSSTEQFF.

The CDR3 nucleotides read TGTGCCACCAGTGCCCCGGGACAGGGGGTAGATACGCAGTATTTT. It specifies CATSAPGQGVDTQYF. The genes are TRBV24-1 and TRBJ2-3, with TRBD1 identical over 11 bases. The CDR3 is 15 residues long. The germline gives CDR1 KGHDR, CDR2 SFDVKD. Trimming took 5 bases from V and 5 from J; bases not matched to a gene: 5.

The V and J genes are TRBV9 and TRBJ2-7; TRBD1 might be the D (6 bases). Germline lookup yields CDR1 SGDLS and CDR2 YYNGEE. V lost 1 base and J 2 bases, leaving 13 bases between the germline ends. The CDR3 has 15 amino acids. The chain's CDR3 is CASSVPSHRAYEQYV. In DNA form, the CDR3 reads TGTGCCAGCAGCGTACCTAGCCACAGGGCCTACGAGCAGTACGTC.

A single count supports this clone. The chain joins TRBV19 to TRBJ2-1, with 9 bases identical to TRBD1. The CDR3 totals 17 residues. J lost 1 base, V lost 6 bases, and 10 bases had no gene match. The V gene's germline CDR1 is LNHDA and CDR2 SQIVND (reference sequence). Here the CDR3 reads CASSPNHGTGSYNEQFF. The DNA of the CDR3 is TGTGCCAGTAGCCCCAACCACGGGACAGGGTCCTACAATGAGCAGTTCTTC. The entire variable domain, with the rest obtained from reference TRBV19 and TRBJ2-1, is as follows: DGGITQSPKYLFRKEGQNVTLSCEQNLNHDAMYWYRQDPGQGLRLIYYSQIVNDFQKGDIAEGYSVSREKKESFPLTVTSAQKNPTAFYLCASSPNHGTGSYNEQFFGPGTRLTVL.

This chain connects TRBV9 to TRBJ2-1; TRBD1 aligns across 10 bases. Trimming at V came to 3 bases and at J to 2 bases, leaving 8 bases not matched to a gene. This CDR3 is built from 17 residues. CDR1 is SGDLS, CDR2 YYNGEE, per germline. In DNA form, the CDR3 reads TGTGCCAGCAGCGCCCATACCGGACAGGGGGCCTACAATGAGCAGTTCTTC. Protein: CASSAHTGQGAYNEQFF.

This chain connects TRBV5-4 to TRBJ2-1, with 7 bases aligning to TRBD2. The germline V gene encodes CDR1 SGHNT and CDR2 YYREEE (reference sequence). V gave up 0 bases and J gave up 0 bases; unmatched junction bases: 0. CDR3 size: 15 residues. For the CDR3, the DNA is TGTGCCAGCAGCTTGGGCGGGGGCTCCTACAATGAGCAGTTCTTC. Residues: CASSLGGGSYNEQFF.

This clone was counted between two and nine times. J is TRBJ2-7 and V is TRBV4-2; 10 nucleotides agree with TRBD2. The CDR3 length is 15 residues. V shed 4 bases, J shed 2 bases, and the junction held 5 bases outside the gene matches. The germline V gene encodes CDR1 LGHNA and CDR2 YNFKEQ. The CDR3 is CASSLALAGAYEQYF. The CDR3 nucleotides read TGTGCCAGCAGCCTGGCCCTAGCGGGGGCCTACGAGCAGTACTTC.

This clone was seen more than once but under ten times. The chain is built from TRBV6-1 and TRBJ1-2; TRBD1 agrees at 7 bases. The V gene's germline CDR1 is MNHNS and CDR2 SASEGT. V dropped 1 base and J dropped 8; count of bases not matched to a gene: 13. CDR3 length: 16 amino acids. CDR3: CASSEVRGPLGGGYTF. The CDR3 DNA follows: TGTGCCAGCAGTGAAGTGAGGGGACCACTAGGGGGCGGCTACACCTTC.

This chain connects TRBV28 to TRBJ2-1, with 9 positions matching TRBD1. The CDR3 covers 14 residues. CDR1 MDHEN and CDR2 SYDVKM come from the germline V gene. V lost 7 bases to trimming and J lost 4 bases; unmatched junction nucleotides: 5. CDR3 sequence reads: CASTRTGVYNEQFF. The CDR3 nucleotides are TGTGCCAGCACCCGGACAGGGGTGTACAATGAGCAGTTCTTC.

This clone was seen a few times. The J gene is TRBJ1-2, the V gene TRBV13; perhaps TRBD1 as D (6 bases). This CDR3 is 15 amino acids long. Trimming cost V 4 bases and J 8 bases, with 20 bases left between them. Per germline, CDR1 PRHDT and CDR2 FYEKMQ (reference sequence). CDR3 sequence: CASSSPTAGGGGYTF. The CDR3 region has the DNA TGTGCCAGCAGCTCACCCACAGCGGGGGGCGGCGGCTACACCTTC.

This chain links TRBV21-1 with TRBJ2-7; TRBD2, the table's D call, lacks a check against the DNA. TRBV21-1 is an annotated pseudogene. The CDR3 contains 15 residues. The CDR3 DNA reads TGTGCCAGCAGCAACTGCCCTAGAACGGACTACGAGCAGTACGTC. Translated: CASSNCPRTDYEQYV.

This clone was seen a single time. The chain recombines TRBV24-1 with TRBJ2-2, with 9 bases identical to TRBD2. Germline V lookup: CDR1 KGHDR, CDR2 SFDVKD. V was pared by 6 bases and J by 2 bases, with 3 bases of the junction left unmatched. This CDR3 spans 15 amino acids. The CDR3 DNA is TGTGCCACCAGTAAACTAGCGGGTAACACCGGGGAGCTGTTTTTT. Its translation is CATSKLAGNTGELFF.

This clone has a handful of counts. The chain couples TRBV4-2 to TRBJ2-6; TRBD1 matches 9 bases. J lost 0 bases, V lost 3 bases, and 6 bases had no gene match. Germline assignment: CDR1 LGHNA and CDR2 YNFKEQ. The CDR3 spans 18 residues. For the CDR3, the DNA is TGTGCCAGCAGCCATCTGACAGGGGGTAGCTCTGGGGCCAACGTCCTGACTTTC. It translates to CASSHLTGGSSGANVLTF.

The V call is TRBV5-4, the J call TRBJ1-2, with 7 bases fitting TRBD1. From germline, CDR1 is SGHNT and CDR2 YYREEE (reference sequence). The V segment lost 4 bases and the J segment 6 bases; nucleotides outside the gene matches: 6. This CDR3 comprises 13 residues. CDR3 amino acids: CASSQTGIDGYTF. Here the CDR3 DNA reads TGTGCCAGCAGCCAGACAGGGATTGATGGCTACACCTTC.

The chain employs TRBV7-2 and TRBJ2-5; no reliable D call. Germline values: CDR1 SGHTA, CDR2 FQGNSA. This CDR3 has 12 amino acids. Trimming took off 5 bases at V and 7 bases at J, with 11 bases between the two ends. DNA for the CDR3: TGTGCCAGCAGCCTGGGCTCGGTGACCCAGTACTTC. Translated: CASSLGSVTQYF.

The chain is built from TRBV4-1 and TRBJ2-5; TRBD2 agrees at 7 bases. CDR1 and CDR2 from the germline V gene are MGHRA and YSYEKL. CDR3 length: 14 amino acids. Trimming cost V 4 bases and J 4 bases; bases outside gene matches: 6. CDR3 DNA sequence: TGCGCCAGCAGCCCCCGGGACTATCTAGAGACCCAGTACTTC. Residues: CASSPRDYLETQYF.

This sequence joins TRBV5-1 and TRBJ2-3, with D possibly matching TRBD2 (6 bases). V was shortened by 0 bases and J by 1 base, with 9 bases between the two germline ends. There are 15 residues in the CDR3. Germline lookup yields CDR1 SGHRS and CDR2 YFSETQ. CDR3 region: CASSLGLGGTDTQYF. CDR3 DNA sequence: TGCGCCAGCAGCTTGGGACTAGGGGGCACAGATACGCAGTATTTT.

The genes are TRBV5-1 and TRBJ2-4; the D gene is possibly TRBD2 (6 bases). Trimming took 0 bases from V and 3 from J, leaving 22 bases between them. The length of the CDR3 is 19 residues. The germline V gene has CDR1 SGHRS and CDR2 YFSETQ. CDR3 sequence (DNA): TGCGCCAGCAGCTTGGCATTTAATACGGAGGGCCTAGGCAAAAACATTCAGTACTTC. The encoded protein is CASSLAFNTEGLGKNIQYF.

This rearrangement joins TRBV24-1 to TRBJ1-2; 10 bases are shared with TRBD1. This CDR3 is 15 amino acids long. With V trimmed by 3 bases and J by 3 bases, 3 bases remained unmatched. CDR1 is KGHDR and CDR2 is SFDVKD in the germline V gene. The DNA for the CDR3 is TGTGCCACCAGTGATCCGACAGGGGGCGACTATGGCTACACCTTC. Protein: CATSDPTGGDYGYTF.